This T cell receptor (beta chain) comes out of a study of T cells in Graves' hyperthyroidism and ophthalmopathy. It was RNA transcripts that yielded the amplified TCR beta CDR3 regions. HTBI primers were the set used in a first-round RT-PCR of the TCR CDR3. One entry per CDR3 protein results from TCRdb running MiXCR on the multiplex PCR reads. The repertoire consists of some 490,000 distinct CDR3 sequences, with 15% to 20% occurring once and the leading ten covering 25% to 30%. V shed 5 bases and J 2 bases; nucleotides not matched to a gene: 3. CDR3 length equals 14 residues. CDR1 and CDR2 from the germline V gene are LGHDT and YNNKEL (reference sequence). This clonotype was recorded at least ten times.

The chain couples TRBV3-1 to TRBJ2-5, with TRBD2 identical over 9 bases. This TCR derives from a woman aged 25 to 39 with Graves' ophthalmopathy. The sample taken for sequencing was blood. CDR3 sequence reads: CASSLTSGQETQYF. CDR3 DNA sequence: TGTGCCAGCAGCTTGACTAGCGGACAAGAGACCCAGTACTTC.